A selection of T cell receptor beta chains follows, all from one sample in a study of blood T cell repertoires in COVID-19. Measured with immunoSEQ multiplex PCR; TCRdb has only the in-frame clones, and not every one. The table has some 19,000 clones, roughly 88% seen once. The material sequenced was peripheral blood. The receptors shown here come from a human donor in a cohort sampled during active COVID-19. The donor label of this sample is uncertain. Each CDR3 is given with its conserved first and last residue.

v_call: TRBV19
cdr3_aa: CASSIGPNAGELFF

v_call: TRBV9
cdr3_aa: CASSVAPTNTGELFF

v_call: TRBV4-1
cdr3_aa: CASSQDHHSSYEQYF

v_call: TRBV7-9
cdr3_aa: CASSRGTGFSGANVLTF

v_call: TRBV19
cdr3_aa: CASSFSGQSGNTIYF

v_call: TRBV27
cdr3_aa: CASSPRGSGNYYEQYF

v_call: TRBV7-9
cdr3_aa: CASSPETSGFSYNEQFF

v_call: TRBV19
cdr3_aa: CASSKYTQGRGTGELFF

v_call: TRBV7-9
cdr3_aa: CASSQPDRGETQYF

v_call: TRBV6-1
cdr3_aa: CASSESTNYGYTF

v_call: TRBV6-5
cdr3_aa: CASSYSSPANEKLFF

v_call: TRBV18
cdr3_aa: CASLSDRGSLGANVLTF

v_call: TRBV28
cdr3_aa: CASSLTQGGTEAFF

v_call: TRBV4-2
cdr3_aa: CASSQDRVRRDTQYF

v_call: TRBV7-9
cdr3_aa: CASSKDLQETQYF

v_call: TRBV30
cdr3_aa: CAWSILGDRGSYNEQFF

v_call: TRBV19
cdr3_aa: CASSVTVTYNEQFF

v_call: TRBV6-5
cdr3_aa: CASIFGQNSNQPQHF

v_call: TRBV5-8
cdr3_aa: CASSFEAGGPKNEQFF

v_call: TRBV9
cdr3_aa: CASSATGTSETQYF

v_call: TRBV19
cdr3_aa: CASSARQGGYNEQFF

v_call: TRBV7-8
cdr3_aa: CASSLRGGASEKLFF

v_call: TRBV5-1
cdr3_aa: CASSPFGTSGSYTGELFF

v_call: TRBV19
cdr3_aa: CASSLGQGTYQPQHF

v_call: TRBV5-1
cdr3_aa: CASSLEGANTEAFF

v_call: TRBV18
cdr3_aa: CASSRTRLAGKNTGELFF

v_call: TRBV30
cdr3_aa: CAWSVVASNEQFF

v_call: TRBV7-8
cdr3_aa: CASSQWGLADYEQYF

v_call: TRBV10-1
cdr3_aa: CARPQREGRANIQYF

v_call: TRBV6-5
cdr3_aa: CASSSDRGRGNTIYF

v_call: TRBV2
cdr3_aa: CASSGVAGWETQYF

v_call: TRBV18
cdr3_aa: CASSPPSQETQYF

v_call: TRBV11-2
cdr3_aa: CASSPRTEAFF

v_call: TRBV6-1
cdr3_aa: CASSENVRWNTEAFF

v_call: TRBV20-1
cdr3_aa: CSASPASGSTDTQYF

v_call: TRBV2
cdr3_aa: CASSDSLGPYEQYF

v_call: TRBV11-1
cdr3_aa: CASGRTRQETQYF

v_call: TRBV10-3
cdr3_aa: CATGGDSDTQYF